This T cell receptor beta chain derives from a study of T cell clonality in common variable immunodeficiency. Assay: immunoSEQ multiplex PCR; the TCRdb copy retains only in-frame clones and omits some. The record shows about 52,000 clones for this sample, with no singletons present. This clone has at least ten counts. No antigen is known for it. The study, taken as a whole, reports: Repertoire-complication correlations in CVID were limited by patient heterogeneity. CVID subjects had higher TCRbeta clonality than healthy controls, most marked in about a third. T cell subpopulation sequencing would be needed to explain CVID clonality.

The source of this sequence is a person aged 18 to 75 in good health. Sequencing was performed on peripheral blood mononuclear cells.

CDR3 bases read: TGCAGCGCAGACAGGGGAGCCACAGATACG. Protein: CSADRGATDT. The CDR3 as a whole reads CSADRGATDTQYF. The chain has TRBV20-1 and TRBJ2-3; 8 bases agree with TRBD1. The CDR3 goes on 3 residues after the read ends, and that part is filled in from the germline J gene. Germline CDR1 DFQATT, CDR2 SNEGSKA (reference sequence). The CDR3 extends over 13 amino acids.